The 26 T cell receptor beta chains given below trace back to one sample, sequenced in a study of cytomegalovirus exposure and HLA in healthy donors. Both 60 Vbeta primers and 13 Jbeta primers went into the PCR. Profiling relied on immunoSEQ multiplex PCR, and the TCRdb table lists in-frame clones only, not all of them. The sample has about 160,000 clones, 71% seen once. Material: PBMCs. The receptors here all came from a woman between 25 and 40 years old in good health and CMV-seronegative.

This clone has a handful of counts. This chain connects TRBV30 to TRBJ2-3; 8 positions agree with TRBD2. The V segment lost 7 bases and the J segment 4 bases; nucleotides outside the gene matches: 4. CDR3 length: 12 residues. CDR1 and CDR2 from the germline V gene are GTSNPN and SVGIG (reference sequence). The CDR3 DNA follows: TGTGCCTATAGCGGGATAGCAGATACGCAGTATTTT. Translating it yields CAYSGIADTQYF.

CDR3 in amino acids: CASSLFRTDRGASYEQYF. The CDR3 nucleotides read TGTGCCAGCAGCTTGTTCCGGACGGACAGGGGGGCTTCCTACGAGCAGTACTTC. This chain links TRBV5-5 with TRBJ2-7, with 10 bases fitting TRBD1. CDR1 is SGHKS and CDR2 is YYEKEE in the germline V gene (reference sequence). The CDR3 covers 18 residues. Trimming removed 1 base from V and 1 base from J; junction bases left unmatched: 11.

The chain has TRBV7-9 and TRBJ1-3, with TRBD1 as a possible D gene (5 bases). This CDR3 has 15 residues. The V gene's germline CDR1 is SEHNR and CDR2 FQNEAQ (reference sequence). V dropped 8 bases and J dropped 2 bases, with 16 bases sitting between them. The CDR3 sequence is CASDHSGFAGNTIYF. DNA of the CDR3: TGTGCCAGCGACCACTCAGGGTTCGCTGGAAACACCATATATTTT.

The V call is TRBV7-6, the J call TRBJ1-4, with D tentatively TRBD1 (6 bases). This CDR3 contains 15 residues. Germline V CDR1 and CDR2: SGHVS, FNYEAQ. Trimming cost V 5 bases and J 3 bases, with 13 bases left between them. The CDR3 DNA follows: TGTGCCAGCAGCCCCCGGGGGGCGGCTAATGAAAAACTGTTTTTT. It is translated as CASSPRGAANEKLFF. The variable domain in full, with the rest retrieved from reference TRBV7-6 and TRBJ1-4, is GAGVSQSPRYKVTKRGQDVALRCDPISGHVSLYWYRQALGQGPEFLTYFNYEAQQDKSGLPNDRFSAERPEGSISTLTIQRTEQRDSAMYRCASSPRGAANEKLFFGSGTQLSVL.

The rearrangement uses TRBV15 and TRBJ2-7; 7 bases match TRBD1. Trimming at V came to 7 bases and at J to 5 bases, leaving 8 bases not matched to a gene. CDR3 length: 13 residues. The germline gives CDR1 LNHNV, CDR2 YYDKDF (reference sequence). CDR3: CATKQGLEHEQYF. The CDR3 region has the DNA TGTGCCACCAAACAGGGGTTAGAACACGAGCAGTACTTC. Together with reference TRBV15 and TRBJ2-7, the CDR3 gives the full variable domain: DAMVIQNPRYQVTQFGKPVTLSCSQTLNHNVMYWYQQKSSQAPKLLFHYYDKDFNNEADTPDNFQSRRPNTSFCFLDIRSPGLGDTAMYLCATKQGLEHEQYFGPGTRLTVT.

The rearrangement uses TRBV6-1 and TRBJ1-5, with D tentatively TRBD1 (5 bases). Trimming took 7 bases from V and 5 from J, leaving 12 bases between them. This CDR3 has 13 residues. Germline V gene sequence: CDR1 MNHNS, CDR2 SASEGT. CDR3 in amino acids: CASTRELYQPQHF. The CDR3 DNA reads TGTGCCAGCACCAGGGAACTTTATCAGCCCCAGCATTTT.

CDR3 residues: CASSPSGGNQPQHF. The CDR3 bases are TGTGCCAGCAGTCCCTCGGGGGGCAATCAGCCCCAGCATTTT. J is TRBJ1-5 and V is TRBV28; TRBD1 might be the D (5 bases). The V gene lost 5 bases and the J gene lost 2 bases, with 10 bases spanning the gap. The CDR3 consists of 14 residues. Looked up from germline, CDR1 is MDHEN and CDR2 is SYDVKM.

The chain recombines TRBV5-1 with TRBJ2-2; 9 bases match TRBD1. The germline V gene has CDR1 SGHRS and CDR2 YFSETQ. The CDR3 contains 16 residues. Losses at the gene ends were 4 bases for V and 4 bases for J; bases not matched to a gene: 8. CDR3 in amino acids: CASSQGTGRGTGELFF. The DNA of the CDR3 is TGCGCCAGCAGCCAAGGGACAGGGAGGGGCACCGGGGAGCTGTTTTTT.

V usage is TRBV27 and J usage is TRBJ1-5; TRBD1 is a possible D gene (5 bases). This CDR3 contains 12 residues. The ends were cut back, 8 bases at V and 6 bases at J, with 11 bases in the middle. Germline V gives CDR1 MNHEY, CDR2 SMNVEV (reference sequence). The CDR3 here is CASWTGGQPQHF. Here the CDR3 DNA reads TGTGCCAGCTGGACGGGGGGTCAGCCCCAGCATTTT.

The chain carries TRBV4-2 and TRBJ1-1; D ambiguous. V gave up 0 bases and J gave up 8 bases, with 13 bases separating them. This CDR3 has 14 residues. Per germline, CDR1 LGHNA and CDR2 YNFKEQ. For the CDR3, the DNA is TGTGCCAGCAGCCAAGATAAATCTTCGACAGAAGCTTTCTTT. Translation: CASSQDKSSTEAFF.

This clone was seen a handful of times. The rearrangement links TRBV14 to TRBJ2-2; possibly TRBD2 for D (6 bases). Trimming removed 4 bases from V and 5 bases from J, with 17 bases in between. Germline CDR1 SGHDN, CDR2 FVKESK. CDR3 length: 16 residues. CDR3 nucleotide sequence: TGTGCCAGCAGCCCCTTTGGACTACTCTCTACCGGGGAGCTGTTTTTT. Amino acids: CASSPFGLLSTGELFF.

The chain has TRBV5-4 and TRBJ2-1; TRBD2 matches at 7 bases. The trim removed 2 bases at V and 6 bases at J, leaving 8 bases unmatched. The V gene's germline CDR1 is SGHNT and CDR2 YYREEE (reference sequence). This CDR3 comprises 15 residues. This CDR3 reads CASSFITLAPNEQFF. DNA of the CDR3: TGTGCCAGCAGCTTTATCACACTAGCGCCCAATGAGCAGTTCTTC.

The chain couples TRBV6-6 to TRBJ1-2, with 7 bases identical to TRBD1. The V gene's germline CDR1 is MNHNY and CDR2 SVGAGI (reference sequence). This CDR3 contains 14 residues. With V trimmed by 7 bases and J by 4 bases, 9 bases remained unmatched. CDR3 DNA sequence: TGTGCCAGCAATGCGGCCAGGGGGTTCTATGGCTACACCTTC. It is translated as CASNAARGFYGYTF.

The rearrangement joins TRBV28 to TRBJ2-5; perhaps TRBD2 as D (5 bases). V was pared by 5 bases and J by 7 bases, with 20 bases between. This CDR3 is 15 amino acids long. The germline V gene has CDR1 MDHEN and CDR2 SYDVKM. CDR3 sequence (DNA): TGTGCCAGCAGTCCCCTAGCCACCAAGTCGGCGACCCAGTACTTC. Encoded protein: CASSPLATKSATQYF. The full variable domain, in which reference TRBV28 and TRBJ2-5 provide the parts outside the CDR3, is DVKVTQSSRYLVKRTGEKVFLECVQDMDHENMFWYRQDPGLGLRLIYFSYDVKMKEKGDIPEGYSVSREKKERFSLILESASTNQTSMYLCASSPLATKSATQYFGPGTRLLVL.

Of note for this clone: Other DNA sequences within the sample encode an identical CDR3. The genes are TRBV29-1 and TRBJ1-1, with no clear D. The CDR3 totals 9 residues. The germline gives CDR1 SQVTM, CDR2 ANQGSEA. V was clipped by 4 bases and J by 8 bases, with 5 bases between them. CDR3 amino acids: CSVGREAFF. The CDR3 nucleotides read TGCAGCGTTGGCAGGGAAGCTTTCTTT. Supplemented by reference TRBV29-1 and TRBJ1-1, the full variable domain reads SAVISQKPSRDICQRGTSLTIQCQVDSQVTMMFWYRQQPGQSLTLIATANQGSEATYESGFVIDKFPISRPNLTFSTLTVSNMSPEDSSIYLCSVGREAFFGQGTRLTVV.

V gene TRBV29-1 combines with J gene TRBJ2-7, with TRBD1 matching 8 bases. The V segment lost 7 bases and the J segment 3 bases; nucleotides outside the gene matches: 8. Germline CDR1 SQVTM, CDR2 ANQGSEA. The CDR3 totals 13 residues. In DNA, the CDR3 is TGCAGCGCCCAGACAGGGGCGGTCTACGAGCAGTACTTC. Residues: CSAQTGAVYEQYF.

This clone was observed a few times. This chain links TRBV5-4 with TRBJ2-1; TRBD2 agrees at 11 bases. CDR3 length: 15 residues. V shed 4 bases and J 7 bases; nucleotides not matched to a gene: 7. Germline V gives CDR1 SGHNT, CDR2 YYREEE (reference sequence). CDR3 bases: TGTGCCAGCAGCAATCTAGCGGGGGGTTGGAATGAGCAGTTCTTC. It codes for CASSNLAGGWNEQFF.

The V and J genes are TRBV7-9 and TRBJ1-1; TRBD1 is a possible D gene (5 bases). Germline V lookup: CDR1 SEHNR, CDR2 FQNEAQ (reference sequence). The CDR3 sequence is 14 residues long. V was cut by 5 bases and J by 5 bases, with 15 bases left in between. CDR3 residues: CASSGGGGRTEAFF. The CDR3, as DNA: TGTGCCAGCAGCGGTGGGGGAGGGCGTACTGAAGCTTTCTTT.

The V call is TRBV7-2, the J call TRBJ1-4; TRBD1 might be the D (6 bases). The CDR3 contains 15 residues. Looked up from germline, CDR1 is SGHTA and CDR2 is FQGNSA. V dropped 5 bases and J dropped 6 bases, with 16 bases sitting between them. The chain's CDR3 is CASSRVGRGYEKLFF. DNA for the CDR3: TGTGCCAGCAGCAGAGTAGGCAGGGGATATGAAAAACTGTTTTTT.

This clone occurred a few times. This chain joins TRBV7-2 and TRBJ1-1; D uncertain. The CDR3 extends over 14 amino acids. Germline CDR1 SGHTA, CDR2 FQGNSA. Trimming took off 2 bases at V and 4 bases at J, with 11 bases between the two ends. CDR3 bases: TGTGCCAGCAGCTTAAGGTCGGGAGGCACTGAAGCTTTCTTT. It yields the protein CASSLRSGGTEAFF.

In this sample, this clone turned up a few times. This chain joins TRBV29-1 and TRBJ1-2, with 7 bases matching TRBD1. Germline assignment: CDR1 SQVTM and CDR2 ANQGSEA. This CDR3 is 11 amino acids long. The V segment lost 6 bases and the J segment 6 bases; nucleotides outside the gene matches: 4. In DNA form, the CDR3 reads TGCAGCGTCGCCAGGGGGAATGGCTACACCTTC. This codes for CSVARGNGYTF.

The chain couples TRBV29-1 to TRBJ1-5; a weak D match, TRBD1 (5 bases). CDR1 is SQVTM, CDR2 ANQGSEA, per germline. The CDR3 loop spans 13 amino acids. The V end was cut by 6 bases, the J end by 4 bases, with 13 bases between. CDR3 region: CSVAGGKNQPQHF. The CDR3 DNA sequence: TGCAGCGTAGCCGGGGGGAAGAATCAGCCCCAGCATTTT. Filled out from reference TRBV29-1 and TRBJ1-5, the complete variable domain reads SAVISQKPSRDICQRGTSLTIQCQVDSQVTMMFWYRQQPGQSLTLIATANQGSEATYESGFVIDKFPISRPNLTFSTLTVSNMSPEDSSIYLCSVAGGKNQPQHFGDGTRLSIL.

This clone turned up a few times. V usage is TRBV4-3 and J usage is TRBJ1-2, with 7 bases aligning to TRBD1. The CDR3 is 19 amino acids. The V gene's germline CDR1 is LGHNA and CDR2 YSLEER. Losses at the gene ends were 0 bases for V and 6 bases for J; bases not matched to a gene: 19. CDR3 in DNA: TGCGCCAGCAGCCAAGATCCGGGGCAGGGGGTGACTCGGGGGAATGGCTACACCTTC. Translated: CASSQDPGQGVTRGNGYTF.

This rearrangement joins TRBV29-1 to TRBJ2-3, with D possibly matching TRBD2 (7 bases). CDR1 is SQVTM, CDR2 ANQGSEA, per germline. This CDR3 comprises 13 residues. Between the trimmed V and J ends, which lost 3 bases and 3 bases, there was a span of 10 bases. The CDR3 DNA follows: TGCAGCGTTGAGGGGGGGCGGACAGATACGCAGTATTTT. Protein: CSVEGGRTDTQYF.

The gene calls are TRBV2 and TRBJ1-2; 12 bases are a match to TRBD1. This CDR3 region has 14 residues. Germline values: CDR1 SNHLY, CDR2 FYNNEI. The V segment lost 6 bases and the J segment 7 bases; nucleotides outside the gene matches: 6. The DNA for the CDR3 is TGTGCCAGCAGCCTCCGGGACAGGGGGCTTGGCTACACCTTC. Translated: CASSLRDRGLGYTF.

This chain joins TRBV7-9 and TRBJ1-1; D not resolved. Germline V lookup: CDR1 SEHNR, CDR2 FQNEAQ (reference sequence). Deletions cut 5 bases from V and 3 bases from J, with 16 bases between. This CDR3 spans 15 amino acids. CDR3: CASSQSSLRDTEAFF. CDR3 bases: TGTGCCAGCAGCCAGTCAAGTTTGAGGGACACTGAAGCTTTCTTT.